These 16 T cell receptor beta chains originate from one sample sequenced in a study of spatial heterogeneity in lung cancer. The time point was: sample taken at primary tumor resection. TCRdb redid the calling of the 5' RACE reads with MiXCR, one entry per CDR3 protein. The repertoire includes 43,000 or so distinct CDR3 sequences, over 6.5% of them detected once, and 43% sits in the top ten. Sequencing was performed on PBMCs, taken at surgery. The receptors originated from a female donor with early-stage non-small cell lung cancer.

The chain couples TRBV5-1 to TRBJ2-4; a weak D match, TRBD1 (5 bases). CDR3 length: 13 amino acids. Trimming left V 0 bases short and J 9 bases short, with 10 bases between. Germline loops: CDR1 SGHRS, CDR2 YFSETQ. The CDR3 loop is CASSLGQQAIQYF. The CDR3 DNA is TGCGCCAGCAGCTTGGGACAGCAGGCCATTCAGTACTTC.

This clonotype was counted ten times or more. This rearrangement joins TRBV6-5 to TRBJ1-6; TRBD1 matches 7 bases. Germline CDR1 reads MNHEY; CDR2 reads SVGAGI. CDR3 length: 16 amino acids. Trimming took 10 bases from V and 6 from J; bases not matched to a gene: 15. The CDR3 here is CATKASEGQPNSPLHF. The CDR3 DNA is TGTGCCACCAAAGCTTCGGAGGGACAGCCTAATTCACCCCTCCACTTT.

The V and J genes are TRBV11-2 and TRBJ2-6; no definite D call. With 2 bases removed from V and 2 bases from J, the gap between germline ends came to 7 bases. The CDR3 covers 15 residues. Germline CDR1 SGHAT, CDR2 FQNNGV. The CDR3 reads CASSLLGTGANVLTF. The DNA for the CDR3 is TGTGCCAGCAGCTTATTGGGGACTGGGGCCAACGTCCTGACTTTC.

At least ten counts were recorded for this clonotype. The junction does not match germline at one end; this may be a read error. This chain connects TRBV5-1 to TRBJ2-5, with D perhaps being TRBD1 or TRBD2 (6 bases each). Germline CDR1 reads SGHRS; CDR2 reads YFSETQ. The CDR3 has 12 residues. The CDR3 coding sequence is TGCGCCAGCAGCTTGTCGGGGGCCTCCAGGAACTTC. Protein sequence: CASSLSGASRNF.

This clonotype was found a few times. The genes are TRBV5-6 and TRBJ1-2; D is unclear. Germline lookup yields CDR1 SGHDT and CDR2 YYEEEE. The CDR3 extends over 16 amino acids. Trimming removed 1 base from V and 5 bases from J, with 18 bases in between. The CDR3 coding sequence is TGTGCCAGCAGCTTGTTGGGGAGGGAAGGATTATATGGCTACACCTTC. Protein: CASSLLGREGLYGYTF.

The chain employs TRBV20-1 and TRBJ1-1; D gene ambiguous. Trimming stripped 0 bases from V and 4 bases from J, with 9 bases between. Per germline, CDR1 DFQATT and CDR2 SNEGSKA (reference sequence). CDR3 length: 13 amino acids. The CDR3 sequence is CSAREGWSTEAFF. CDR3 DNA: TGCAGTGCTAGAGAGGGGTGGAGCACTGAAGCTTTCTTT.

This clonotype occurred many times. This sequence joins TRBV7-2 and TRBJ1-5; D is unresolved. In germline, CDR1 is SGHTA, CDR2 FQGNSA. The CDR3 has 15 residues. Trimming stripped 2 bases from V and 4 bases from J, with 12 bases between. The CDR3: CASSLLANGNQPQHF. DNA of the CDR3: TGTGCCAGCAGCTTATTAGCTAACGGGAATCAGCCCCAGCATTTT.

This clonotype was recorded many times. The chain is built from TRBV3-1 and TRBJ2-2; 7 bases match TRBD2. The CDR3 sequence is 15 residues long. V was pared by 4 bases and J by 4 bases, with 6 bases of the junction left unmatched. The V gene's germline CDR1 is LGHDT and CDR2 YNNKEL (reference sequence). The CDR3 region is CASSRSGGSTGELFF. CDR3 sequence (DNA): TGTGCCAGCAGCCGGTCGGGGGGAAGCACCGGGGAGCTGTTTTTT.

The chain employs TRBV28 and TRBJ2-1, with 10 bases lining up with TRBD1. Germline V gives CDR1 MDHEN, CDR2 SYDVKM. Trimming removed 6 bases from V and 5 bases from J; junction bases left unmatched: 7. This CDR3 has 15 residues. CDR3 loop: CASSLGQGSNNEQFF. The DNA of the CDR3 is TGTGCCAGCAGCCTGGGACAGGGGAGCAACAATGAGCAGTTCTTC.

The gene calls are TRBV7-2 and TRBJ1-6; D gene ambiguous. Germline CDR1 reads SGHTA; CDR2 reads FQGNSA. Trimming shortened V by 10 bases and J by 6 bases, and 13 bases separated the two germline ends. The CDR3 loop spans 13 amino acids. The CDR3 DNA is TGTGCCACATCCCGGGATCGTAATTCACCCCTCCACTTT. Its protein is CATSRDRNSPLHF.

This clonotype was seen repeatedly, ten times or more. The chain joins TRBV4-1 to TRBJ1-3; D might be TRBD1 (6 bases). The germline V gene has CDR1 MGHRA and CDR2 YSYEKL. The CDR3 totals 14 residues. V dropped 2 bases and J dropped 4 bases, with 9 bases sitting between them. The CDR3 is CASSQTGPGNTIYF. The CDR3 DNA follows: TGCGCCAGCAGCCAAACAGGGCCCGGAAACACCATATATTTT.

V is TRBV28 and J is TRBJ1-2, with a tentative D call TRBD1 (6 bases). The CDR3 extends over 17 amino acids. Germline CDR1 MDHEN, CDR2 SYDVKM. V was trimmed by 3 bases and J by 0 bases, leaving 17 bases between them. CDR3 residues: CASSFLSGEGANYGYTF. The CDR3 DNA follows: TGTGCCAGCAGTTTTCTTTCAGGCGAGGGGGCTAACTATGGCTACACCTTC.

The chain employs TRBV4-3 and TRBJ2-5; 9 bases fit TRBD1. This CDR3 has 15 amino acids. Germline values: CDR1 LGHNA, CDR2 YSLEER. Trimming removed 0 bases from V and 4 bases from J; junction bases left unmatched: 3. CDR3 bases: TGCGCCAGCAGCCAAGAAACAGGGGGCCCAGAGACCCAGTACTTC. Residues: CASSQETGGPETQYF.

This clonotype was seen only a few times. This rearrangement joins TRBV11-3 to TRBJ1-1; 7 positions agree with TRBD1. CDR1 is SGHNT and CDR2 is YENEEA in the germline V gene. The CDR3 extends over 14 amino acids. V shed 4 bases, J shed 5 bases, and the junction held 7 bases outside the gene matches. CDR3 residues: CASSYRGGRTEAFF. CDR3 nucleotide sequence: TGTGCCAGCAGCTATAGAGGGGGCCGAACTGAAGCTTTCTTT. Complete variable domain (other parts from reference TRBV11-3 and TRBJ1-1): EAGVVQSPRYKIIEKKQPVAFWCNPISGHNTLYWYLQNLGQGPELLIRYENEEAVDDSQLPKDRFSAERLKGVDSTLKIQPAELGDSAVYLCASSYRGGRTEAFFGQGTRLTVV.

There are many counts of this clonotype. This rearrangement joins TRBV5-1 to TRBJ2-7; 7 positions match TRBD1. The CDR3 covers 14 residues. From germline, CDR1 is SGHRS and CDR2 YFSETQ. Germline trimming cut 5 bases from V and 4 bases from J; bases unmatched to any gene: 9. The CDR3 protein is CASRPGQAVYEQYF. The CDR3 coding sequence is TGCGCCAGCAGACCAGGACAGGCCGTTTACGAGCAGTACTTC.

A few counts support this clonotype. V gene TRBV25-1 combines with J gene TRBJ1-1; D is uncertain. The V and J ends lost 3 bases and 2 bases respectively, with 7 bases between them. Per germline, CDR1 MGHDK and CDR2 SYGVNS. This CDR3 comprises 13 residues. The CDR3 sequence: CASSDPLNTEAFF. In DNA, the CDR3 is TGTGCCAGCAGTGACCCACTTAACACTGAAGCTTTCTTT. Variable domain in full (rest from reference TRBV25-1 and TRBJ1-1): EADIYQTPRYLVIGTGKKITLECSQTMGHDKMYWYQQDPGMELHLIHYSYGVNSTEKGDLSSESTVSRIRTEHFPLTLESARPSHTSQYLCASSDPLNTEAFFGQGTRLTVV.